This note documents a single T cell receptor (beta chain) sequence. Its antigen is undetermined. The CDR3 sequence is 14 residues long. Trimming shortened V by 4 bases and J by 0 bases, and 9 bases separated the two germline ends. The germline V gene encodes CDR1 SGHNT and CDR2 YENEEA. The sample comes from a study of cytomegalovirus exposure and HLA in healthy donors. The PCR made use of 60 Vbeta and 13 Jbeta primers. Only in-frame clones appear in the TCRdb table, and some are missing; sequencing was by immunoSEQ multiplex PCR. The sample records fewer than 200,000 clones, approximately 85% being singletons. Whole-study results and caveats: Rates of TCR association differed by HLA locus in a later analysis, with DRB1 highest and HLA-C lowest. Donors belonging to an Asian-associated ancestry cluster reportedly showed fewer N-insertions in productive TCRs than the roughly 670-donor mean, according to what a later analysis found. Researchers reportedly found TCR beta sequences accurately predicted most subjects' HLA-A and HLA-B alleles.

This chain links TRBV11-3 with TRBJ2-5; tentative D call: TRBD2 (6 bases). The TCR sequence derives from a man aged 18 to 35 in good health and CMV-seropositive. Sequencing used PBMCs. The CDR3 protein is CASSSGLNQETQYF. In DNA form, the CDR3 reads TGTGCCAGCAGCTCCGGACTAAACCAAGAGACCCAGTACTTC.